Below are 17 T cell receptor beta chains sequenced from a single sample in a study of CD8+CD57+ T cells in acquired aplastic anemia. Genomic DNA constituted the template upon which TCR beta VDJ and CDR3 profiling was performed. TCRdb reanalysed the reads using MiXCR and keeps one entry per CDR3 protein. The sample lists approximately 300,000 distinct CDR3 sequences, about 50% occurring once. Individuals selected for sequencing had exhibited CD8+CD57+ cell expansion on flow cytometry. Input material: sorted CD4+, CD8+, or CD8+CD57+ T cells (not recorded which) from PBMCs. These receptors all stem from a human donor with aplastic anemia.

CDR3 bases: TGTGCCAGTAGTATCCCCACGACAGCTCCGTATGGCTACACCTTC. Residues: CASSIPTTAPYGYTF. V gene TRBV19 combines with J gene TRBJ1-2, with TRBD1 as a possible D gene (5 bases). The V end lost 3 bases, the J end lost 5 bases, and 16 bases lay between the germline ends. From germline, CDR1 is LNHDA and CDR2 SQIVND (reference sequence). This CDR3 is 15 amino acids long.

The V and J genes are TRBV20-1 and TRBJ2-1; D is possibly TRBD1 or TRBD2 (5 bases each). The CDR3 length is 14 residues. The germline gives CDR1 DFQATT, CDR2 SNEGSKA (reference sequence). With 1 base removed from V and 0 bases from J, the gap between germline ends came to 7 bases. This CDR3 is CSARGGSSYNEQFF. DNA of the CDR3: TGCAGTGCTAGAGGGGGGAGCTCCTACAATGAGCAGTTCTTC.

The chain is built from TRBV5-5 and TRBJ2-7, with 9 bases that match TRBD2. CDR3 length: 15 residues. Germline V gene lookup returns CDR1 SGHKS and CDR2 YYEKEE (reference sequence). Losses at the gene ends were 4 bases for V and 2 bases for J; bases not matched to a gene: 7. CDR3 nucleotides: TGTGCCAGCAGCCGCGGGACTAGCCCTACCTACGAGCAGTACTTC. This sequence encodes CASSRGTSPTYEQYF.

DNA for the CDR3: TGTGCCAGCAGCGGACAGGGGATCGGCTACACCTTC. Its protein product is CASSGQGIGYTF. The chain recombines TRBV2 with TRBJ1-2; the match to TRBD1 covers 9 bases. This CDR3 spans 12 amino acids. The trim removed 6 bases at V and 8 bases at J, leaving 4 bases unmatched. The germline CDR1 and CDR2 sequences are SNHLY and FYNNEI.

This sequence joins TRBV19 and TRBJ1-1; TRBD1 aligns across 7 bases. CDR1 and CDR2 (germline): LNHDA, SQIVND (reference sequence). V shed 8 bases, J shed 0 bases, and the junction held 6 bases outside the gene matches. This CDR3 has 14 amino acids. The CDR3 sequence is CASRHRGLNTEAFF. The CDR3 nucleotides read TGTGCCAGTCGCCACAGGGGACTGAACACTGAAGCTTTCTTT.

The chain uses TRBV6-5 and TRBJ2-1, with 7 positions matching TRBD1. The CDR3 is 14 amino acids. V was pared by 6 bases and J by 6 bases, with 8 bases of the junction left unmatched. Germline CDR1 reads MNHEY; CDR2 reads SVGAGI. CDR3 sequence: CASRRQGKGNEQFF. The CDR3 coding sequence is TGTGCCAGCAGAAGACAGGGAAAGGGCAATGAGCAGTTCTTC.

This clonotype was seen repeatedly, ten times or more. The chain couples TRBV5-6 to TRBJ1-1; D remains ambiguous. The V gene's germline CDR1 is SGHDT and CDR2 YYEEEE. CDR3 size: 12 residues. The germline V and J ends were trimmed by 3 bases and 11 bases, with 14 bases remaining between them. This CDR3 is CASSSGGWFAFF. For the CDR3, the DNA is TGTGCCAGCAGCTCAGGAGGTTGGTTTGCTTTCTTT.

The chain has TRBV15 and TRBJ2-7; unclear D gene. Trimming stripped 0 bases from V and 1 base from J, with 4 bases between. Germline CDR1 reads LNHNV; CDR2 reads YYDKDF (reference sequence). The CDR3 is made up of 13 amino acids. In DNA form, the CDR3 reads TGTGCCACCAGCAGAGACCTATCCTACGAGCAGTACTTC. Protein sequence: CATSRDLSYEQYF.

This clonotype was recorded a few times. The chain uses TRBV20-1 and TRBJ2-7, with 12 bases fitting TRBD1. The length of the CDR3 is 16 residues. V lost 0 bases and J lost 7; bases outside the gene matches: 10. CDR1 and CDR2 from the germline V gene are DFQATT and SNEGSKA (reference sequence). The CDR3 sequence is CSARDSRGQGAREQYF. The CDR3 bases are TGCAGTGCTAGAGATAGTAGGGGACAGGGGGCTCGGGAGCAGTACTTC.

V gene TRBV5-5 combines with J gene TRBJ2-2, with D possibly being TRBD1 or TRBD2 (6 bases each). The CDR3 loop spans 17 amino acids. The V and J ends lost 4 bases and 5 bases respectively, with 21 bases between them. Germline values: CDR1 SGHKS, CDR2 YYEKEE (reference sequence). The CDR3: CASSRGQLGGWTGELFF. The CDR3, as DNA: TGTGCCAGCAGCAGGGGACAACTGGGGGGATGGACCGGGGAGCTGTTTTTT.

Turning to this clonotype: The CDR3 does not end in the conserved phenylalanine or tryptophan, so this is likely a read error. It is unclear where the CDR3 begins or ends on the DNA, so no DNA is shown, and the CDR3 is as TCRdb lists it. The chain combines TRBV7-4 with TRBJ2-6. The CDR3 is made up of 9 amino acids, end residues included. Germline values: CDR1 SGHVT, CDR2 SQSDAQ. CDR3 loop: CASSSVGTS.

CDR3 coding DNA: TGTGCCAGCAGCTCCAGGAACAATGAGCAGTTCTTC. Protein sequence: CASSSRNNEQFF. The chain combines TRBV7-9 with TRBJ2-1, with D unclear. CDR1 and CDR2 from the germline V gene are SEHNR and FQNEAQ (reference sequence). This CDR3 spans 12 amino acids. With 4 bases removed from V and 5 bases from J, the gap between germline ends came to 6 bases.

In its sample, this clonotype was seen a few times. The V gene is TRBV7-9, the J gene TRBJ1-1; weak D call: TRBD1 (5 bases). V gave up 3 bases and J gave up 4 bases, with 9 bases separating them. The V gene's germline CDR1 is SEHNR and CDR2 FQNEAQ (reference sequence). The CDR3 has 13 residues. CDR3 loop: CASSFPQGTEAFF. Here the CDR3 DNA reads TGTGCCAGCAGCTTTCCGCAGGGCACTGAAGCTTTCTTT.

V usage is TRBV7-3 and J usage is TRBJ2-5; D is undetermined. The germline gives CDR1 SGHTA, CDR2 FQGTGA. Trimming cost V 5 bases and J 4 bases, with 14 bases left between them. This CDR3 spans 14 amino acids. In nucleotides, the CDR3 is TGTGCCAGCAGCAGGAGTCCGACCGGAGAGACCCAGTACTTC. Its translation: CASSRSPTGETQYF.

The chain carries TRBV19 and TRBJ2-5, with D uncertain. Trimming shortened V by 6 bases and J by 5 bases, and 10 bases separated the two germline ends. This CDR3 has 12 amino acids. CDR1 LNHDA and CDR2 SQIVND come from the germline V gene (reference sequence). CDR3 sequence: CASRGLGETQYF. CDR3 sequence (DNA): TGTGCCAGTAGGGGATTAGGGGAGACCCAGTACTTC.

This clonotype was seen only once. For the CDR3, the DNA is TGTGCCAGCAGTGAAGCAGTAACAGGGGTTTTCACAGATACGCAGTATTTT. Translation gives CASSEAVTGVFTDTQYF. The rearrangement joins TRBV2 to TRBJ2-3, with 7 bases fitting TRBD1. The germline V gene encodes CDR1 SNHLY and CDR2 FYNNEI. Trimming took 0 bases from V and 2 from J; bases not matched to a gene: 8. The CDR3 has 17 residues. The full variable domain, in which reference TRBV2 and TRBJ2-3 provide the parts outside the CDR3, is EPEVTQTPSHQVTQMGQEVILRCVPISNHLYFYWYRQILGQKVEFLVSFYNNEISEKSEIFDDQFSVERPDGSNFTLKIRSTKLEDSAMYFCASSEAVTGVFTDTQYFGPGTRLTVL.

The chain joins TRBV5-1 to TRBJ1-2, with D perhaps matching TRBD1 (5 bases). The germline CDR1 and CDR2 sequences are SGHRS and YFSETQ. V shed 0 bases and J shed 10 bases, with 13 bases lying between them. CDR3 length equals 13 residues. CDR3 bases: TGCGCCAGCAGCTTGGTTTGGGGGGTTGCCTACACCTTC. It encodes CASSLVWGVAYTF.